This record covers a single T cell receptor (beta chain). These data originate in a study of blood T cell repertoires in COVID-19. Study at large: The origin of the acute and convalescent COVID-19 samples was the United States, Italy and Spain. In each case, the material was cDNA or gDNA derived from T cells, B-cell-depleted T cells, or PBMCs.

Original data processing: Nucleated cell number was recorded as an estimate derived from reference gene primer amplification. The repertoire was sequenced with immunoSEQ multiplex PCR; TCRdb's copy has only in-frame clones and lacks some. For V, J and clone size, that table is used; D and trimming come from the DNA. The sample carries 250,000 or so clones, more than 70% recorded once. The sequence was obtained from a woman aged 40 to 50 who had recovered from COVID-19. Sequenced sample: peripheral blood.

The CDR3 bases are TGTGCCAGTAGTAGTGGCCTAGCGGGAGTGAACTACGAGCAGTACTTC. Residues: CASSSGLAGVNYEQYF. The rearrangement links TRBV19 to TRBJ2-7; TRBD2 matches 10 bases. The CDR3 is made up of 16 amino acids. J gave up 3 bases and V 4 bases, and 9 bases lay outside the gene matches. Per the germline V gene, CDR1 is LNHDA and CDR2 is SQIVND (reference sequence).